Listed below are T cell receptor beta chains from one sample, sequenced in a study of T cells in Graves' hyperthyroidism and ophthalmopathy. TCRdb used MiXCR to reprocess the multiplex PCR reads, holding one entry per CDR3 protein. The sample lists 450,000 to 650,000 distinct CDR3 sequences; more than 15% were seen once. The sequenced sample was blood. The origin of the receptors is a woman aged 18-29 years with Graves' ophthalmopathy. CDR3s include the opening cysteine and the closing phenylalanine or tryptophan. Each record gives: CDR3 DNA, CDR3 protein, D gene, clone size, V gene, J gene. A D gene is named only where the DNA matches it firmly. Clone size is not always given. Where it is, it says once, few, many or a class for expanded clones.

TGTGCCAGCAGTGACAGGGCAGATACAGATACGCAGTATTTT	CASSDRADTDTQYF	NA	few	TRBV6-1	TRBJ2-3
TGTGCCTGGCGGCGGTGGGACAATTCACCCCTCCACTTT	CAWRRWDNSPLHF	NA	once	TRBV30	TRBJ1-6
TGTGCCAGCAGCCAAGAAGGGGTTAATGAAAAACTGTTTTTT	CASSQEGVNEKLFF	NA	NA	TRBV14	TRBJ1-4
TGTGCCAGCAGCCTCCCCCGGGGAGAGCACACCGGGGAGCTGTTTTTT	CASSLPRGEHTGELFF	NA	NA	TRBV3-1	TRBJ2-2
TGTGCCAGCACCGGGACCTACACTGAAGCTTTCTTT	CASTGTYTEAFF	NA	many	TRBV3-1	TRBJ1-1
TGTGCCAGCAGCATTACCAGATATCGGTTGGTGGGAGAGCAGTACTTC	CASSITRYRLVGEQYF	NA	many	TRBV6-1	TRBJ2-7
TGTGCCAGCAAGGTTGGCGTAAACACTGAAGCTTTCTTT	CASKVGVNTEAFF	NA	NA	TRBV6-1	TRBJ1-1
TGTGCCAGCAGCTTGGTTAACAGGGTGGAAGATACGCAGTATTTT	CASSLVNRVEDTQYF	NA	many	TRBV11-3	TRBJ2-3
TGTGCCAGCAGCCCACAAATCGTGCCCTCTGGGGCCAACGTCCTGACTTTC	CASSPQIVPSGANVLTF	NA	many	TRBV7-2	TRBJ2-6
TGTGCCAGCAGCCAGAGGGAGGGCTCCGACGAGCAGTACTTC	CASSQREGSDEQYF	TRBD2	NA	TRBV13	TRBJ2-7
TGTGCCTGGAGTGTCCTACGGACAGGGGTATTTTACGAGCAGTACTTC	CAWSVLRTGVFYEQYF	TRBD1	many	TRBV30	TRBJ2-7
TGTGCCAGCAGCTTAACATTTACTAGTTTCGATGAGCAGTTCTTC	CASSLTFTSFDEQFF	NA	many	TRBV7-3	TRBJ2-1
TGCGCCAGCAGCTTGGAAGGGACCACTAGCTCCTACAATGAGCAGTTCTTC	CASSLEGTTSSYNEQFF	NA	NA	TRBV5-1	TRBJ2-1
TGTGCCAGCAGCGCCGGGACTAGCGACACAGATACGCAGTATTTT	CASSAGTSDTDTQYF	TRBD2	few	TRBV2	TRBJ2-3
TGTGCCAGCAGCTACGGGACTAGCGGTCCGTCCGGGGAGCTGTTTTTT	CASSYGTSGPSGELFF	TRBD2	NA	TRBV5-8	TRBJ2-2
TGTGCCAGCACTACAGATTGGGATAACACTGAAGCTTTCTTT	CASTTDWDNTEAFF	NA	many	TRBV12-3/TRBV12-4	TRBJ1-1
TGTGCCAGCAGGGCAAGACTAGCGGGAACTAGCACAGATACGCAGTATTTT	CASRARLAGTSTDTQYF	TRBD2	NA	TRBV5-5	TRBJ2-3
TGCGCCAGCAGCTTGAATCCAGGGAACTATGGCTACACCTTC	CASSLNPGNYGYTF	NA	many	TRBV5-1	TRBJ1-2
TGCAGTGCTACCCTAAAGGGGGCTGGGACTGAAGCTTTCTTT	CSATLKGAGTEAFF	TRBD1	many	TRBV20-1	TRBJ1-1
TGTGCCAGCAGTTTGGTAGGGGCATCTGGCTACACCTTC	CASSLVGASGYTF	NA	many	TRBV28	TRBJ1-2
TGTGCCAGTACGGGGACGAACACTGAAGCTTTCTTT	CASTGTNTEAFF	NA	NA	TRBV19	TRBJ1-1
TGTGCCAGCCGAGGGGCCTACGAGCAGTACTTC	CASRGAYEQYF	NA	few	TRBV19	TRBJ2-7
TGCGCCAGCAGCTTCCGGGACATGGGATCCGGGGAGCTGTTTTTT	CASSFRDMGSGELFF	NA	few	TRBV5-1	TRBJ2-2
TGTGCCAGCAGCTTAGAGGGGGGCTCCTACGAGCAGTACTTC	CASSLEGGSYEQYF	NA	many	TRBV11-2	TRBJ2-7
TGCAGTGCCGAGCGGGGGGGATTCTACGAGCAGTACTTC	CSAERGGFYEQYF	TRBD2	few	TRBV20-1	TRBJ2-7
TGTGCCAGCAGCCCGGGGGGGGACAGGGCCACTGCACCCCTCCACTTT	CASSPGGDRATAPLHF	TRBD1	NA	TRBV7-3	TRBJ1-6
TGCGCCAGCAGCCACCCTTCGCGAACTGGAAACACCATATATTTT	CASSHPSRTGNTIYF	NA	NA	TRBV4-3	TRBJ1-3
TGTGCCAGCAGAAATTATAGAGGGGAGAGGGAAAAACTGTTTTTT	CASRNYRGEREKLFF	NA	few	TRBV28	TRBJ1-4
TGTGCCAGCAGCTCGGGCACAGATACGCAGTATTTT	CASSSGTDTQYF	NA	many	TRBV7-2	TRBJ2-3
TGTGCCAGCAGCCAGTTCGGACCGGGACAAACAACCTATGGCTACACCTTC	CASSQFGPGQTTYGYTF	NA	NA	TRBV3-1	TRBJ1-2
TGTGCCAGCAGCCACGTTGGGCGGGGGTACAATGAGCAGTTCTTC	CASSHVGRGYNEQFF	TRBD2	many	TRBV3-1	TRBJ2-1
TGTGCCAGCAGACGCGTCAACACCGGGGAGCTGTTTTTT	CASRRVNTGELFF	NA	NA	TRBV28	TRBJ2-2
TGTGCTAGTGGTTTAGGAGGGAGCAATCAGCCCCAGCATTTT	CASGLGGSNQPQHF	NA	many	TRBV12-5	TRBJ1-5
TGCGCCAGCAGCTTGGACGCGGGGAACACTGAAGCTTTCTTT	CASSLDAGNTEAFF	NA	many	TRBV5-1	TRBJ1-1
TGTGCCAGCAGTGATCGGGGTGTTTCACCCCTCCACTTT	CASSDRGVSPLHF	NA	few	TRBV25-1	TRBJ1-6
TGTGCCAGCAGTTACTCGGCCCGTACGACTTCGAACACCGGGGAGCTGTTTTTT	CASSYSARTTSNTGELFF	NA	few	TRBV6-6	TRBJ2-2
TGTGCCAGCAGTTACTCCGGGACTAGGAGGATTAATGAGCAGTTCTTC	CASSYSGTRRINEQFF	TRBD2	NA	TRBV6-2/TRBV6-3	TRBJ2-1
TGTGCCAGCAGCAGGACCCCAGTCGGGCAGTTCTTC	CASSRTPVGQFF	NA	few	TRBV28	TRBJ2-1
TGTGCCAGCAGCCAAGTCGGCCGGAGCCGTTTTACTGAAGCTTTCTTT	CASSQVGRSRFTEAFF	NA	many	TRBV14	TRBJ1-1
TGCAGTGCAAACACTAGAGTGAAGCAGTTCTTC	CSANTRVKQFF	NA	few	TRBV20-1	TRBJ2-1
TGTGCCACCAGTGATAAATCCCGGACTAGCGGGAGCTACGAGCAGTACTTC	CATSDKSRTSGSYEQYF	TRBD2	many	TRBV24-1	TRBJ2-7
TGTGCCTGGAGTGTAGGACTAGCGGGAGGTCCTAGGGGGACAGATACGCAGTATTTT	CAWSVGLAGGPRGTDTQYF	TRBD2	many	TRBV30	TRBJ2-3
TGCAGCGTTGAATGGGACAGTCTCTACGAGCAGTACTTC	CSVEWDSLYEQYF	TRBD1	few	TRBV29-1	TRBJ2-7
TGCGCCAGCAGCCTAAAGTGGCAGGGGAGAGTGAACACTGAAGCTTTCTTT	CASSLKWQGRVNTEAFF	NA	many	TRBV5-1	TRBJ1-1
TGTGCCAGCACCCTCCCGGAGGGGATCGGTGGCTACACCTTC	CASTLPEGIGGYTF	NA	many	TRBV28	TRBJ1-2
TGTGCCAGCAGTGAAGTGGGGGACGCAATCAATCAGCCCCAGCATTTT	CASSEVGDAINQPQHF	NA	many	TRBV25-1	TRBJ1-5
TGTGCCAGCAGCCAATCGTCCGAGCAGTACTTC	CASSQSSEQYF	NA	many	TRBV3-1	TRBJ2-7
TGCAGTGCTAGAGATGAGGCTAGCGGGGACCAAGAGACCCAGTACTTC	CSARDEASGDQETQYF	TRBD2	NA	TRBV20-1	TRBJ2-5
TGTGCCATCACCCAGGGTTACGTTGGTTCACCCCTCCACTTT	CAITQGYVGSPLHF	NA	few	TRBV10-3	TRBJ1-6
TGTGCCAGCAGACAAGGGGGCCTGAACACTGAAGCTTTCTTT	CASRQGGLNTEAFF	TRBD1	many	TRBV28	TRBJ1-1
TGTGCCAGCAGTTTAACTAGCGGGAGGGCCGTAGATACGCAGTATTTT	CASSLTSGRAVDTQYF	TRBD2	NA	TRBV28	TRBJ2-3
TGTGCCAGCAGCGTAGTCCCTCAGGAGACCCAGTACTTC	CASSVVPQETQYF	NA	many	TRBV9	TRBJ2-5
TGTGCCAGCAGTCCCGGACAGATTAATGAAAAACTGTTTTTT	CASSPGQINEKLFF	NA	NA	TRBV25-1	TRBJ1-4